The clone carrying this T cell receptor (beta chain) occurred a few times. Antigen unknown. CDR1 MGHRA and CDR2 YSYEKL come from the germline V gene. The CDR3 is made up of 16 amino acids. The ends were cut back, 1 base at V and 5 bases at J, with 17 bases in the middle. The data were taken from a study of cytomegalovirus exposure and HLA in healthy donors. Notes on the study in general: It was reportedly the case that the classifier diagnosed cytomegalovirus status with high specificity and sensitivity. Some segments of the V type, notably TRBV6-2 and TRBV6-3, were excluded as indistinguishable. Most subjects' HLA-A and HLA-B alleles were reportedly predicted from TCR beta sequences.

13 Jbeta primers and 60 Vbeta primers were used for the PCR. This table comes from immunoSEQ multiplex PCR, and its TCRdb copy is limited to in-frame clones, with some not included. The data hold tens of thousands of clones, with around 84% observed a single time. The TCR originated in a woman aged 40 to 50 in good health and CMV-seronegative. V usage is TRBV4-1 and J usage is TRBJ1-1; D unclear. Sequenced sample: PBMCs. DNA of the CDR3: TGCGCCAGCAGCCAAGTTCCACAGTCGAAAGGTACTGAAGCTTTCTTT. Encoded protein: CASSQVPQSKGTEAFF.